These 21 T cell receptor beta chains came from one sample sequenced in a study of T cells after yellow fever vaccination. Via MiXCR, TCRdb re-called the 5' RACE reads, giving one row per CDR3 protein. The data contain approximately 330,000 distinct CDR3 sequences, around 12% of them singletons. The sample here was CD4+ T cells sorted from PBMCs, taken 15 days after the yellow fever booster vaccination. Source of these receptors: a man in his late teens or twenties who received the YFV17D yellow fever vaccine.

A few counts support this clonotype. This chain links TRBV25-1 with TRBJ2-1; the match to TRBD1 covers 8 bases. J lost 6 bases, V lost 5 bases, and 12 bases had no gene match. From germline, CDR1 is MGHDK and CDR2 SYGVNS. The length of the CDR3 is 16 residues. The CDR3 here is CASSPFGDRGVNEQFF. CDR3 bases: TGTGCCAGCAGTCCTTTCGGAGACAGGGGAGTCAATGAGCAGTTCTTC. Full variable domain (rest looked up from reference TRBV25-1 and TRBJ2-1): EADIYQTPRYLVIGTGKKITLECSQTMGHDKMYWYQQDPGMELHLIHYSYGVNSTEKGDLSSESTVSRIRTEHFPLTLESARPSHTSQYLCASSPFGDRGVNEQFFGPGTRLTVL.

This clonotype has a handful of counts. DNA of the CDR3: TGTGCCAGCAGCTCCGTCAACAGGGGAAGGTCAGATACGCAGTATTTT. Its translation is CASSSVNRGRSDTQYF. The chain employs TRBV7-9 and TRBJ2-3; 7 bases fit TRBD1. CDR3 size: 16 residues. V shed 4 bases and J 4 bases; nucleotides not matched to a gene: 11. The germline CDR1 and CDR2 sequences are SEHNR and FQNEAQ (reference sequence).

The table lists this clonotype with a few counts. The rearrangement links TRBV11-2 to TRBJ2-3; 11 bases fit TRBD2. Germline V lookup: CDR1 SGHAT, CDR2 FQNNGV. With 6 bases clipped from V and 0 bases from J, the junction kept 5 bases outside the gene matches. The CDR3 runs 16 residues. The CDR3 region is CASSRRLAGSTDTQYF. In DNA form, the CDR3 reads TGTGCCAGCAGTCGGAGACTAGCGGGGAGCACAGATACGCAGTATTTT.

This clonotype turned up a few times. The DNA for the CDR3 is TGTGCCAGCAGCTCCCCGGGAGTCACAGATACGCAGTATTTT. It specifies CASSSPGVTDTQYF. V usage is TRBV7-9 and J usage is TRBJ2-3; tentatively, D is TRBD2 (6 bases). The CDR3 spans 14 residues. V was clipped by 4 bases and J by 2 bases, with 10 bases between them. Germline CDR1 is SEHNR and CDR2 is FQNEAQ (reference sequence).

This chain joins TRBV11-2 and TRBJ1-6; D might be TRBD1 (5 bases). The CDR3 runs to 15 residues. CDR1 is SGHAT, CDR2 FQNNGV, per germline. V was cut by 2 bases and J by 3 bases, with 8 bases left in between. In DNA form, the CDR3 reads TGTGCCAGCAGCTTAATTCAGGGCTATAATTCACCCCTCCACTTT. Translation: CASSLIQGYNSPLHF.

The V call is TRBV18, the J call TRBJ2-1; maybe TRBD1 (5 bases). The CDR3 consists of 14 residues. Per germline, CDR1 KGHSH and CDR2 LQKENI. V was shortened by 0 bases and J by 10 bases, with 13 bases between the two germline ends. CDR3 nucleotides: TGTGCCAGCTCACCACCATCAGGGCTGGAGGAGCAGTTCTTC. Translating it yields CASSPPSGLEEQFF.

The table lists this clonotype with a few counts. The chain employs TRBV11-2 and TRBJ1-4; D gene ambiguous. Trimming pared 3 bases from V and 0 bases from J, leaving 14 bases between. Germline CDR1 and CDR2: SGHAT and FQNNGV. The CDR3 totals 17 residues. The CDR3 is CASSFLPSPATNEKLFF. The CDR3 nucleotides read TGTGCCAGCAGCTTTCTACCGAGCCCTGCAACTAATGAAAAACTGTTTTTT. Full variable domain (rest looked up from reference TRBV11-2 and TRBJ1-4): EAGVAQSPRYKIIEKRQSVAFWCNPISGHATLYWYQQILGQGPKLLIQFQNNGVVDDSQLPKDRFSAERLKGVDSTLKIQPAKLEDSAVYLCASSFLPSPATNEKLFFGSGTQLSVL.

V is TRBV6-5 and J is TRBJ1-3, with D possibly being TRBD1 (6 bases). The V end was cut by 4 bases, the J end by 2 bases, with 9 bases between. The CDR3 covers 14 residues. Germline CDR1 reads MNHEY; CDR2 reads SVGAGI. CDR3 sequence reads: CASSSTGTGNTIYF. CDR3 nucleotides: TGTGCCAGCAGTTCTACAGGGACTGGAAACACCATATATTTT.

The gene calls are TRBV7-9 and TRBJ2-1; TRBD2 agrees at 9 bases. J lost 2 bases, V lost 4 bases, and 6 bases had no gene match. CDR1 and CDR2 from the germline V gene are SEHNR and FQNEAQ (reference sequence). There are 16 residues in the CDR3. This CDR3 reads CASSSSLAGTYNEQFF. CDR3 bases: TGTGCCAGCAGCTCATCGCTAGCGGGAACCTACAATGAGCAGTTCTTC. Drawing the rest from reference TRBV7-9 and TRBJ2-1, the complete variable domain is DTGVSQNPRHKITKRGQNVTFRCDPISEHNRLYWYRQTLGQGPEFLTYFQNEAQLEKSRLLSDRFSAERPKGSFSTLEIQRTEQGDSAMYLCASSSSLAGTYNEQFFGPGTRLTVL.

V is TRBV19 and J is TRBJ2-5; 7 bases match TRBD1. The V and J ends lost 5 bases and 7 bases, in that order; junction bases with no gene match: 7. From germline, CDR1 is LNHDA and CDR2 SQIVND (reference sequence). There are 13 residues in the CDR3. The CDR3 loop is CASSQRDSATQYF. In DNA, the CDR3 is TGTGCCAGTAGTCAGAGGGACAGTGCGACCCAGTACTTC.

This clonotype has only a few counts. V and J are TRBV4-3 and TRBJ1-5, with D hard to call. Trimming took off 1 base at V and 3 bases at J, with 10 bases between the two ends. This CDR3 has 15 amino acids. Germline V lookup: CDR1 LGHNA, CDR2 YSLEER. CDR3 region: CASSQASGHNQPQHF. CDR3 DNA: TGCGCCAGCAGCCAAGCCTCGGGCCACAATCAGCCCCAGCATTTT.

The chain carries TRBV12-5 and TRBJ1-5; D call uncertain. The CDR3 has 18 residues. Germline CDR1 LGHNT, CDR2 FRNRAP. V shed 8 bases and J shed 4 bases, with 27 bases lying between them. CDR3 region: CASRLPRPLRPGNQPQHF. CDR3 bases: TGTGCTAGTAGACTCCCAAGGCCCCTTCGCCCAGGAAATCAGCCCCAGCATTTT.

This clonotype was observed a few times. The J gene is TRBJ2-3, the V gene TRBV7-6, with 12 bases aligning to TRBD2. This CDR3 comprises 17 residues. The V and J ends lost 3 bases and 0 bases, in that order; junction bases with no gene match: 4. Germline loops: CDR1 SGHVS, CDR2 FNYEAQ. The CDR3 protein is CASSFGLAGSSTDTQYF. The DNA for the CDR3 is TGTGCCAGCAGCTTCGGACTAGCGGGGTCTAGCACAGATACGCAGTATTTT.

This chain links TRBV12-3 or TRBV12-4 with TRBJ2-5; TRBD1 is a possible D gene (5 bases). The CDR3 extends over 16 amino acids. The V gene lost 3 bases and the J gene lost 1 base, with 15 bases spanning the gap. This CDR3 is CASSFGQGVPQETQYF. DNA for the CDR3: TGTGCCAGCAGTTTTGGGCAGGGCGTCCCCCAAGAGACCCAGTACTTC.

The chain employs TRBV6-1 and TRBJ1-1; D gene unclear. The CDR3 spans 13 residues. Germline assignment: CDR1 MNHNS and CDR2 SASEGT. The ends were cut back, 5 bases at V and 4 bases at J, with 11 bases in the middle. The CDR3 sequence is CASSKTMGTEAFF. In nucleotides, the CDR3 is TGTGCCAGCAGTAAAACGATGGGCACTGAAGCTTTCTTT.

This clonotype was seen a handful of times. The chain recombines TRBV12-3 or TRBV12-4 with TRBJ1-1; TRBD1 might be the D (5 bases). The length of the CDR3 is 14 residues. Trimming left V 2 bases short and J 2 bases short, with 9 bases between. CDR3 amino acids: CASSLLGENTEAFF. The CDR3 nucleotides are TGTGCCAGCAGTTTACTAGGGGAAAACACTGAAGCTTTCTTT.

This clonotype was seen a few times. The chain is built from TRBV20-1 and TRBJ2-5; D is uncertain. The germline CDR1 and CDR2 sequences are DFQATT and SNEGSKA (reference sequence). The CDR3 extends over 12 amino acids. Trimming shortened V by 1 base and J by 5 bases, and 8 bases separated the two germline ends. The CDR3 DNA reads TGCAGTGCTAGAGGCGGTAGTGAGACCCAGTACTTC. Its translation is CSARGGSETQYF.

This clonotype showed up just a few times. The gene calls are TRBV16 and TRBJ2-7; no clear D gene. V was clipped by 2 bases and J by 5 bases, with 4 bases between them. CDR1 and CDR2 from the germline V gene are KGHSY and FQNENV. The CDR3 loop spans 11 amino acids. CDR3 nucleotide sequence: TGTGCCAGCAGCCAAGGGAACGAGCAGTACGTC. It codes for CASSQGNEQYV.

This chain uses TRBV7-2 with TRBJ2-7; D is perhaps TRBD1 or TRBD2 (5 bases each). The CDR3 is 13 amino acids. V was cut by 5 bases and J by 1 base, with 9 bases left in between. CDR1 and CDR2 (germline): SGHTA, FQGNSA. This chain's CDR3 is CASSRDVSYEQYF. CDR3 DNA: TGTGCCAGCAGCCGGGACGTATCCTACGAGCAGTACTTC. The full variable domain, rest sourced from reference TRBV7-2 and TRBJ2-7, is GAGVSQSPSNKVTEKGKDVELRCDPISGHTALYWYRQSLGQGLEFLIYFQGNSAPDKSGLPSDRFSAERTGGSVSTLTIQRTQQEDSAVYLCASSRDVSYEQYFGPGTRLTVT.

This clonotype was seen only a few times. The chain combines TRBV20-1 with TRBJ2-1, with D tentatively TRBD2 (6 bases). The CDR3 contains 14 residues. Between the trimmed V and J ends, which lost 3 bases and 0 bases, there was a span of 9 bases. Germline V lookup: CDR1 DFQATT, CDR2 SNEGSKA (reference sequence). The CDR3 region is CSARAGISYNEQFF. CDR3 bases: TGCAGTGCTAGGGCGGGAATCTCCTACAATGAGCAGTTCTTC.

The rearrangement links TRBV6-5 to TRBJ1-2; 10 bases line up with TRBD1. J lost 5 bases, V lost 0 bases, and 15 bases had no gene match. Germline V gives CDR1 MNHEY, CDR2 SVGAGI. There are 19 residues in the CDR3. The CDR3: CASSYSGVGTGVSRYGYTF. In DNA, the CDR3 is TGTGCCAGCAGTTACTCAGGAGTTGGGACAGGGGTTTCCCGTTATGGCTACACCTTC.